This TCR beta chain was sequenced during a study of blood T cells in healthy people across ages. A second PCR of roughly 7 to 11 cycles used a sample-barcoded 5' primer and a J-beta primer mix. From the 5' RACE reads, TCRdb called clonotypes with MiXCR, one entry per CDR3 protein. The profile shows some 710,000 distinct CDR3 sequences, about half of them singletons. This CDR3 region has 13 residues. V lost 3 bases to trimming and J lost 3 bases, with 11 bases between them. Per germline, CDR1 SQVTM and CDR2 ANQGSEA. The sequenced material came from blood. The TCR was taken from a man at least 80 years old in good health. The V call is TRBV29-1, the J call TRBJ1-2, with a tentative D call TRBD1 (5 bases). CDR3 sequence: CSVESRVDYGYTF. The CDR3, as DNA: TGCAGCGTTGAGTCCAGGGTAGACTATGGCTACACCTTC.